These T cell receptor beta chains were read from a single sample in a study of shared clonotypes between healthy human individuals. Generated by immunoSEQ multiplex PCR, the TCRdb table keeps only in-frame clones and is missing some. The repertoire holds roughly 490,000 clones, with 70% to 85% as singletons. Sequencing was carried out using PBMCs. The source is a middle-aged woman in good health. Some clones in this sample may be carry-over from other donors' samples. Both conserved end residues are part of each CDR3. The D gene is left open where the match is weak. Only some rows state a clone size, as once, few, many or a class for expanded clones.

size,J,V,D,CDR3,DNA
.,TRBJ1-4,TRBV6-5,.,CASSRSSVLKKLFF,TGTGCCAGCAGCCGAAGTTCCGTTCTGAAAAAACTGTTTTTT
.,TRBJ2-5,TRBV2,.,CASIRVTRETQYF,TGTGCCAGCATTAGGGTCACGAGGGAGACCCAGTACTTC
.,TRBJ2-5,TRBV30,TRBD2,CAWVPGTSKETQYF,TGTGCCTGGGTCCCCGGGACTAGTAAAGAGACCCAGTACTTC
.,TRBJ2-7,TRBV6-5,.,CASSYSKGSLWEQYF,TGTGCCAGCAGTTACTCAAAAGGGAGCCTTTGGGAGCAGTACTTC
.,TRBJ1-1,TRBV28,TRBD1,CASRKTGGNTEAFF,TGTGCCAGCAGGAAGACAGGGGGGAACACTGAAGCTTTCTTT
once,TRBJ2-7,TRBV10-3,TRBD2,CAISEDSGSAYEQYF,TGTGCCATCAGTGAGGATAGCGGGAGCGCTTACGAGCAGTACTTC
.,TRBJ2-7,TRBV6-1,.,CASSEGYSGGEQYF,TGTGCCAGCAGTGAAGGATACTCTGGGGGCGAGCAGTACTTC
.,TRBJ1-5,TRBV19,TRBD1,CASGQGFQPQHF,TGTGCCAGTGGACAGGGGTTTCAGCCCCAGCATTTT
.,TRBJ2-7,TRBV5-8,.,CASSSGGYEQYF,TGTGCCAGCAGCTCCGGAGGCTACGAGCAGTACTTC
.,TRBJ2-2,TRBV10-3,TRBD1,CAISTGGPANTGELFF,TGTGCCATCAGCACAGGGGGCCCGGCGAACACCGGGGAGCTGTTTTTT
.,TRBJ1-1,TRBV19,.,CASTLQANTEAFF,TGTGCCAGTACCCTTCAGGCCAACACTGAAGCTTTCTTT
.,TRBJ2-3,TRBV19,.,CASSIPSRTDTQYF,TGTGCCAGTAGTATCCCTTCCCGCACAGATACGCAGTATTTT
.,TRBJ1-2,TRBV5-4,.,CASSSGSASGYGYTF,TGTGCCAGCAGCTCCGGGTCGGCATCGGGCTATGGCTACACCTTC
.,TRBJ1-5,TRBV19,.,CASSPDRNQPQHF,TGTGCCAGTAGTCCCGACAGAAATCAGCCCCAGCATTTT
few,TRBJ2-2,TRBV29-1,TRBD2,CSAGLAERNTGELFF,TGCAGCGCAGGACTAGCGGAACGGAACACCGGGGAGCTGTTTTTT
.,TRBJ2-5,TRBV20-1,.,CSETRAETQYF,TGCAGTGAGACTAGGGCGGAGACCCAGTACTTC
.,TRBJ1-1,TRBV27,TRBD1,CASSSPGQVNTEAFF,TGTGCCAGCAGCTCCCCGGGACAGGTAAACACTGAAGCTTTCTTT
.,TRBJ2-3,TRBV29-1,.,CSVEQGTDTQYF,TGCAGCGTTGAACAGGGAACAGATACGCAGTATTTT
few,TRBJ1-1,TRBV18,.,CASSPSDRAAFF,TGTGCCAGCTCCCCCTCAGACCGGGCTGCTTTCTTT
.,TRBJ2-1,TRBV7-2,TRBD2,CASSGLAGSYEQFF,TGTGCCAGCAGCGGACTAGCGGGATCCTATGAGCAGTTCTTC
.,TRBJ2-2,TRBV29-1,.,CSVAPARNTGELFF,TGCAGCGTTGCCCCCGCCCGGAACACCGGGGAGCTGTTTTTT
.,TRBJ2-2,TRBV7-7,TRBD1,CASSPLRTGANTGELFF,TGTGCTAGCAGTCCCCTTCGGACAGGGGCGAACACCGGGGAGCTGTTTTTT
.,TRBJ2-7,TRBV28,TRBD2,CASTRLAGGHPEQYF,TGTGCCAGCACCCGACTAGCGGGAGGGCATCCCGAGCAGTACTTC
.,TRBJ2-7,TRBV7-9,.,CASSLGLSYEQYF,TGTGCCAGCAGCCTAGGACTTTCCTACGAGCAGTACTTC
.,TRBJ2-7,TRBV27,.,CASSLPSGTPNF,TGTGCCAGCAGTCTTCCCTCCGGGACTCCAAACTTC
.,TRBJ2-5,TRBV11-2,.,CASSSGPLQYF,TGTGCCAGCAGCTCCGGACCCCTCCAGTACTTC
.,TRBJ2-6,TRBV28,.,CASSSGLTYSGANVLTF,TGTGCCAGCAGTTCCGGCCTAACATACTCTGGGGCCAACGTCCTGACTTTC
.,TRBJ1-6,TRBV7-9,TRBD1,CASSHRTGEFNSPLHF,TGTGCCAGCAGCCACAGGACAGGGGAGTTTAATTCACCCCTCCACTTT
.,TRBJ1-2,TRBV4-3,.,CASSLQTGSPNYGYTF,TGCGCCAGCAGCCTCCAAACCGGCAGTCCTAACTATGGCTACACCTTC
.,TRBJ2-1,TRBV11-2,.,CASSPWSSWRRDNEQFF,TGTGCCAGCAGCCCCTGGAGCTCCTGGCGGAGGGACAATGAGCAGTTCTTC
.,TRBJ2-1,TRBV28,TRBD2,CANPWGSGRSDEQFF,TGTGCTAATCCTTGGGGGAGCGGGAGGAGCGATGAGCAGTTCTTC
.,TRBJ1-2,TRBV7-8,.,CASSALTGYYGYTF,TGTGCCAGCAGCGCCCTGACTGGGTATTATGGCTACACCTTC
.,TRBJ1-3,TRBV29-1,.,CSVSDGNTIYF,TGCAGCGTTTCGGATGGAAACACCATATATTTT
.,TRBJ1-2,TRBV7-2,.,CASSRDGGGRRRYGYTF,TGTGCCAGCAGTCGGGATGGTGGTGGCAGGCGGAGATATGGCTACACCTTC
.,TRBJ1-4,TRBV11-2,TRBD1,CASSAQDRGREKLFF,TGTGCCAGCAGCGCGCAGGACAGGGGGCGGGAAAAACTGTTTTTT
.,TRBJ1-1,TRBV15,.,CATSRSDRNTEAFF,TGTGCCACCAGCAGATCGGACAGGAACACTGAAGCTTTCTTT
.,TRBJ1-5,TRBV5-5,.,CASSLEGPPQHF,TGTGCCAGCAGCTTGGAGGGACCGCCCCAGCATTTT
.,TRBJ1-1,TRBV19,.,CASSTQGWGGLEAFF,TGTGCCAGTAGTACTCAGGGGTGGGGAGGTTTAGAAGCTTTCTTT
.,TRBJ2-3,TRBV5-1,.,CASSFGDQGFADTQYF,TGCGCCAGCAGCTTTGGAGATCAGGGGTTCGCAGATACGCAGTATTTT
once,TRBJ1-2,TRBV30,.,CAWSARIGEGYGYTF,TGTGCCTGGAGTGCCCGTATAGGGGAGGGCTATGGCTACACCTTC
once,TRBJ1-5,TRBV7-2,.,CASSRDSSNQPQHF,TGTGCCAGCAGCCGAGACAGTAGCAATCAGCCCCAGCATTTT
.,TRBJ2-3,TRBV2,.,CASSVSVDTQYF,TGTGCCAGCAGTGTGTCCGTGGATACGCAGTATTTT
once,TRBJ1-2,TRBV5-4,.,CASSLASSGSNYGYTF,TGTGCCAGCAGCTTGGCCTCGTCTGGATCTAACTATGGCTACACCTTC
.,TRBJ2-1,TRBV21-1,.,CASRDRAHEQFF,TGTGCCAGCAGGGACAGGGCCCATGAGCAGTTCTTC
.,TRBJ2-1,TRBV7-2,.,CASSLEANPYNEQFF,TGTGCCAGCAGCTTAGAGGCCAACCCCTACAATGAGCAGTTCTTC
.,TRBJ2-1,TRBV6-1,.,CASSELGDPLVF,TGTGCCAGCAGTGAATTAGGGGACCCCCTGGTCTTC
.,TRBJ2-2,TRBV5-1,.,CASSSQDPTTGELFF,TGCGCCAGCAGCTCACAGGACCCAACCACCGGGGAGCTGTTTTTT
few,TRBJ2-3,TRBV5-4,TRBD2,CASSTSGSTDTQYF,TGTGCCAGCTCGACTAGCGGTAGCACAGATACGCAGTATTTT
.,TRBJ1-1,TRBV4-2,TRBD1,CASSQQREQGAAEAFF,TGTGCCAGCAGCCAACAACGGGAGCAGGGGGCGGCTGAAGCTTTCTTT
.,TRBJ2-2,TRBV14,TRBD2,CASSPPAGVWTGELFF,TGTGCCAGCAGCCCGCCTGCGGGAGTGTGGACCGGGGAGCTGTTTTTT
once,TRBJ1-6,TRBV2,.,CATALQVSNPPLHF,TGTGCCACTGCCCTACAGGTTTCTAATCCACCCCTCCACTTT
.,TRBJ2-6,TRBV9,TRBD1,CASNPGTGSSGANVLTF,TGTGCCAGCAACCCCGGGACAGGGAGCTCTGGGGCCAACGTCCTGACTTTC